The 4 T cell receptor beta chains given below trace back to one sample, sequenced in a study of CD8 T cells in ankylosing spondylitis. Which antigens these TCRs recognize remains unknown. Findings and limits, study-wide: Ankylosing spondylitis blood appeared to be characterized by a TCR beta motif of several highly homologous variants.

TCRdb reprocessed the 5' RACE reads via MiXCR and lists one record per CDR3 protein. The sample records roughly 700,000 distinct CDR3 sequences, 15% to 20% being singletons. Sequencing was carried out using blood, either unsorted or a sorted T cell fraction (not recorded which). All receptors come from a male donor with ankylosing spondylitis.

The chain joins TRBV5-1 to TRBJ2-2, with D maybe TRBD1 (6 bases). V shed 3 bases and J shed 5 bases, with 17 bases lying between them. The CDR3 contains 16 residues. Germline-derived CDR1 and CDR2 are SGHRS and YFSETQ. The CDR3 DNA reads as TGCGCCAGCAGCTCTCAATCAGGGGCCGCGACCGGGGAGCTGTTTTTT. Its protein is CASSSQSGAATGELFF.

This clonotype has just a few counts. V is TRBV7-2 and J is TRBJ2-1, with a possible D match to TRBD2 (6 bases). V lost 5 bases, J lost 0 bases, and 11 bases lay in between. The CDR3 consists of 15 residues. The germline V gene has CDR1 SGHTA and CDR2 FQGNSA. The CDR3 DNA reads as TGTGCCAGCAGCCCTCGAGCGGGCTCCTACAATGAGCAGTTCTTC. Amino acid sequence: CASSPRAGSYNEQFF.

The rearrangement uses TRBV7-9 and TRBJ2-2; maybe TRBD1 (6 bases). CDR3 size: 13 residues. Germline CDR1 is SEHNR and CDR2 is FQNEAQ (reference sequence). V dropped 4 bases and J dropped 4 bases, with 7 bases sitting between them. In nucleotides, the CDR3 is TGTGCCAGCAGCTACAGGGTCACCGGGGAGCTGTTTTTT. Encoded protein: CASSYRVTGELFF.

This clonotype has more than one count but fewer than ten. V gene TRBV24-1 combines with J gene TRBJ2-2; D is uncertain. The CDR3 runs to 15 residues. CDR1 and CDR2 (germline): KGHDR, SFDVKD. Trimming removed 3 bases from V and 2 bases from J, with 9 bases in between. The CDR3: CATSDVGPNTGELFF. The CDR3 nucleotides read TGTGCCACCAGTGATGTTGGGCCTAACACCGGGGAGCTGTTTTTT.